The 19 T cell receptor beta chains below come from one sample, sequenced in a study of HIV-infected patients and healthy controls. A single record per CDR3 protein comes from TCRdb applying MiXCR to the 5' RACE reads. The sample shows approximately 67,000 distinct CDR3 sequences, 16% of them seen only once. The specimen was CD4+ T cells from blood. The source of these receptors is a human donor in good health.

This sequence joins TRBV6-6 and TRBJ1-5; tentatively, D is TRBD1 (5 bases). Trimming cost V 3 bases and J 3 bases, with 9 bases left between them. This CDR3 is built from 14 residues. Germline V CDR1 and CDR2: MNHNY, SVGAGI (reference sequence). CDR3 nucleotide sequence: TGTGCCAGCAGTTATGTGGGGACCAATCAGCCCCAGCATTTT. Protein sequence: CASSYVGTNQPQHF.

This clonotype occurred many times. The rearrangement uses TRBV12-3 or TRBV12-4 and TRBJ1-3; D perhaps matches TRBD1 (6 bases). This CDR3 has 18 amino acids. Trimming shortened V by 7 bases and J by 0 bases, and 22 bases separated the two germline ends. This CDR3 is CASKGNRAAGSSGNTIYF. For the CDR3, the DNA is TGTGCCAGCAAGGGCAACAGGGCCGCAGGGAGCTCTGGAAACACCATATATTTT.

This clonotype was detected only a few times. The chain links TRBV25-1 to TRBJ1-5; tentative D call: TRBD1 (6 bases). The CDR3 runs to 15 residues. V lost 4 bases to trimming and J lost 3 bases, with 13 bases between them. Germline assignment: CDR1 MGHDK and CDR2 SYGVNS. The CDR3 loop is CASSGKTGFNQPQHF. DNA of the CDR3: TGTGCCAGCAGTGGGAAAACAGGGTTCAATCAGCCCCAGCATTTT.

V is TRBV12-3 or TRBV12-4 and J is TRBJ2-7, with a weak D call TRBD2 (6 bases). The CDR3 is 15 residues long. V lost 1 base and J 2 bases, leaving 12 bases between the germline ends. CDR3 residues: CASSLGGGTPYEQYF. The CDR3 DNA follows: TGTGCCAGCAGTTTAGGTGGGGGGACCCCCTACGAGCAGTACTTC.

This clonotype was detected only a few times. The chain combines TRBV5-6 with TRBJ1-5, with D perhaps matching TRBD1 (6 bases). The germline V and J ends were trimmed by 1 base and 4 bases, with 6 bases remaining between them. The CDR3 sequence is 13 residues long. Germline V gene data show CDR1 as SGHDT and CDR2 as YYEEEE. The CDR3 loop reads CASSLTGNQPQHF. Here the CDR3 DNA reads TGTGCCAGCAGCTTGACAGGGAATCAGCCCCAGCATTTT.

This rearrangement joins TRBV24-1 to TRBJ2-1; D is unresolved. Germline CDR1 is KGHDR and CDR2 is SFDVKD. V was clipped by 3 bases and J by 8 bases, with 13 bases between them. The CDR3 totals 14 residues. CDR3 amino acids: CATSDSLSSDEQFF. Written as DNA, the CDR3 is TGTGCCACCAGTGATAGTCTTTCCTCCGATGAGCAGTTCTTC.

The chain combines TRBV19 with TRBJ1-1, with TRBD1 as a possible D gene (6 bases). From germline, CDR1 is LNHDA and CDR2 SQIVND (reference sequence). CDR3 length equals 13 residues. With 4 bases removed from V and 3 bases from J, the gap between germline ends came to 9 bases. This chain's CDR3 is CASSKQGYTEAFF. In DNA, the CDR3 is TGTGCCAGTAGTAAACAGGGATACACTGAAGCTTTCTTT.

Only a few counts were recorded for this clonotype. The chain employs TRBV7-2 and TRBJ2-7; D is possibly TRBD1 (5 bases). Germline CDR1 reads SGHTA; CDR2 reads FQGNSA. This CDR3 has 14 amino acids. V lost 5 bases to trimming and J lost 6 bases, with 17 bases between them. The CDR3 DNA reads as TGTGCCAGCAGCCAGGGTAGGACGCACGGCGAGCAGTACTTC. Translating gives CASSQGRTHGEQYF.

This clonotype showed up just a few times. The gene calls are TRBV18 and TRBJ2-1, with a possible D match to TRBD2 (6 bases). The CDR3 sequence is 15 residues long. Germline-derived CDR1 and CDR2 are KGHSH and LQKENI. Deletions cut 3 bases from V and 4 bases from J, with 13 bases between. CDR3 nucleotide sequence: TGTGCCAGCTCACCGCCCAGCGGGCCTTACAATGAGCAGTTCTTC. This translates into CASSPPSGPYNEQFF.

This clonotype was counted many times. The chain carries TRBV4-3 and TRBJ1-1, with D possibly TRBD1 on 5 matching bases. Per the germline V gene, CDR1 is LGHNA and CDR2 is YSLEER. This CDR3 region has 18 residues. With 3 bases removed from V and 4 bases from J, the gap between germline ends came to 24 bases. CDR3 DNA: TGCGCCAGCAGCCACGGGGGGGGTTGGGGGTCTGCGACCACTGAAGCTTTCTTT. Protein product: CASSHGGGWGSATTEAFF.

This clonotype has ten or more counts. This chain joins TRBV28 and TRBJ2-7, with a possible D match to TRBD2 (5 bases). Trimming removed 8 bases from V and 2 bases from J, with 10 bases in between. The CDR3 extends over 12 amino acids. Germline V gene data show CDR1 as MDHEN and CDR2 as SYDVKM. The CDR3 nucleotides are TGTGCCAGCGGGAGCGATCCCTACGAGCAGTACTTC. It specifies CASGSDPYEQYF.

A remark on this clonotype: Relative to the germline gene, one junction end is altered; a read error may explain this. V gene TRBV7-2 combines with J gene TRBJ2-7; no clear D. The CDR3 has 12 amino acids. Germline V gives CDR1 SGHTA, CDR2 FQGNSA. The CDR3 DNA follows: TGTGCCAGCAGCTTAGCGCGGAATAGCTGGTCCTTC. Its translation is CASSLARNSWSF.

This clonotype was seen at least ten times. The chain joins TRBV29-1 to TRBJ1-1, with TRBD1 as a possible D gene (5 bases). Germline values: CDR1 SQVTM, CDR2 ANQGSEA. The CDR3 totals 12 residues. The V gene lost 3 bases and the J gene lost 4 bases, with 9 bases spanning the gap. Here the CDR3 reads CSVEGGGTEAFF. DNA for the CDR3: TGCAGCGTTGAGGGGGGAGGCACTGAAGCTTTCTTT.

The sample holds many counts of this clonotype. The chain employs TRBV6-1 and TRBJ1-5, with D maybe TRBD1 (6 bases). V lost 2 bases and J 4 bases, leaving 15 bases between the germline ends. The CDR3 is made up of 16 amino acids. The germline V gene encodes CDR1 MNHNS and CDR2 SASEGT. In DNA form, the CDR3 reads TGTGCCAGCAGTGAAATTCGGGGCAGGGGAAATCAGCCCCAGCATTTT. Amino acids: CASSEIRGRGNQPQHF.

The rearrangement joins TRBV19 to TRBJ2-1; TRBD2 agrees at 7 bases. The trim removed 2 bases at V and 2 bases at J, leaving 6 bases unmatched. CDR1 and CDR2 from the germline V gene are LNHDA and SQIVND (reference sequence). The CDR3 is 16 residues long. Written as DNA, the CDR3 is TGTGCCAGTAGTATACCGGGACTACCGGCCTACAATGAGCAGTTCTTC. It codes for CASSIPGLPAYNEQFF.

The rearrangement links TRBV6-6 to TRBJ2-7, with TRBD2 as a possible D gene (5 bases). CDR3 length equals 15 residues. The germline gives CDR1 MNHNY, CDR2 SVGAGI (reference sequence). Deletions cut 6 bases from V and 6 bases from J, with 21 bases between. CDR3 loop: CASREEEGRDAEQYF. The CDR3 nucleotides are TGTGCCAGCAGGGAAGAAGAGGGAAGGGATGCCGAGCAGTACTTC.

This clonotype was detected a few times. J is TRBJ1-6 and V is TRBV28; no clear D. Germline CDR1 is MDHEN and CDR2 is SYDVKM. CDR3 length: 16 residues. V lost 2 bases to trimming and J lost 0 bases, with 8 bases between them. Here the CDR3 reads CASSLVKSSYNSPLHF. DNA of the CDR3: TGTGCCAGCAGTTTAGTGAAGAGCTCCTATAATTCACCCCTCCACTTT. The full variable domain, rest sourced from reference TRBV28 and TRBJ1-6, is DVKVTQSSRYLVKRTGEKVFLECVQDMDHENMFWYRQDPGLGLRLIYFSYDVKMKEKGDIPEGYSVSREKKERFSLILESASTNQTSMYLCASSLVKSSYNSPLHFGNGTRLTVT.

The CDR3 region is CAISLGDHQPQHF. The CDR3 DNA follows: TGTGCCATCAGTCTGGGGGATCATCAGCCCCAGCATTTT. This rearrangement joins TRBV10-3 to TRBJ1-5; possible D gene TRBD1, 5 bases. This CDR3 region has 13 residues. The germline gives CDR1 ENHRY, CDR2 SYGVKD. Trimming took 5 bases from V and 5 from J, leaving 10 bases between them.

This clonotype was counted many times. This sequence joins TRBV28 and TRBJ1-5; a weak D match, TRBD1 (5 bases). The CDR3 totals 15 residues. Germline lookup yields CDR1 MDHEN and CDR2 SYDVKM. V gave up 2 bases and J gave up 4 bases, with 12 bases separating them. The CDR3 protein is CASSLSGARNQPQHF. The CDR3, as DNA: TGTGCCAGCAGTTTAAGCGGGGCTCGAAATCAGCCCCAGCATTTT. The whole variable domain, remainder taken from reference TRBV28 and TRBJ1-5, is DVKVTQSSRYLVKRTGEKVFLECVQDMDHENMFWYRQDPGLGLRLIYFSYDVKMKEKGDIPEGYSVSREKKERFSLILESASTNQTSMYLCASSLSGARNQPQHFGDGTRLSIL.